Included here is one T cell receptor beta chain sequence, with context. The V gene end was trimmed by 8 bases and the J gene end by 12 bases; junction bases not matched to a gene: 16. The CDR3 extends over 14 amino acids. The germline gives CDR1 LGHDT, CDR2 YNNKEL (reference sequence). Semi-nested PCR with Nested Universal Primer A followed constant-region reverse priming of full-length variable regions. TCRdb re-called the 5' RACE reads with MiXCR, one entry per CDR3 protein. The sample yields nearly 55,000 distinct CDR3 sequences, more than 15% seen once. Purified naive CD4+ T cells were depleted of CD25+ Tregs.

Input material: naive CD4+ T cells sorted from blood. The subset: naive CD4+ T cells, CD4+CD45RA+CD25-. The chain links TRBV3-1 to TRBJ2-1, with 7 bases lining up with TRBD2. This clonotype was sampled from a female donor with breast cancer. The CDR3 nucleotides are TGTGCCAGCCTACAGACTAGCAGGAGCGATGGGCAGTTCTTC. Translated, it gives CASLQTSRSDGQFF.